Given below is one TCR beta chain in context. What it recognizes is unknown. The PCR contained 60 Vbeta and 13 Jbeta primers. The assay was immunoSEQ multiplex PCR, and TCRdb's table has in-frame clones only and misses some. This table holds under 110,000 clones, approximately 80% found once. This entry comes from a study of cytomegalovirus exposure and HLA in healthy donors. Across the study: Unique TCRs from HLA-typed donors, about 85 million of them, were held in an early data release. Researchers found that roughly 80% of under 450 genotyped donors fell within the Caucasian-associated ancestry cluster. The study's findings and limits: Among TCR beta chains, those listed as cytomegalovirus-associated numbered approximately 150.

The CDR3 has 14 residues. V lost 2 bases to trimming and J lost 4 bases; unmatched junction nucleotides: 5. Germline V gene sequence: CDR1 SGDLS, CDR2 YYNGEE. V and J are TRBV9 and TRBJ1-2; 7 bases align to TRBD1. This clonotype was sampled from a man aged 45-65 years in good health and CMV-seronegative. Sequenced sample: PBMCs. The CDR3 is CASSVPTGAYGYTF. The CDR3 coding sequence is TGTGCCAGCAGCGTCCCAACAGGGGCCTATGGCTACACCTTC.